This section outlines one T cell receptor beta chain sequence together with its context. This sample is drawn from a study of blood T cell repertoires in COVID-19. TCRdb keeps only in-frame clones here, not all; method: immunoSEQ multiplex PCR. The profile shows roughly 46,000 clones, around 89% of them singletons. V lost 5 bases and J lost 5, with 15 bases in between. CDR1 SEHNR and CDR2 FQNEAQ come from the germline V gene (reference sequence). CDR3 length: 14 residues. Sequences were obtained from peripheral blood. The TCR was taken from a man aged 50 to 59 with active COVID-19. V and J are TRBV7-9 and TRBJ1-1; weak D call: TRBD1 (6 bases). In DNA, the CDR3 is TGTGCCAGCAGCGCGTCAGGGAGGGGGACTGAAGCTTTCTTT. It codes for CASSASGRGTEAFF.